These 5 T cell receptor beta chains originate from one sample sequenced in a study of blood T cells in healthy people across ages (dated by TCRdb to between 2014 and 2017). Library prep was done by 5' RACE. Reads for this sample came from an Illumina HiSeq 2500. A second PCR of about 6 to 11 cycles was performed with a sample-barcoded 5' primer and a J-beta primer mix. TCRdb passed the public sequencing reads through fastp at Q25 and MiXCR, retaining productive beta sequences. Here each entry gathers all rows of one CDR3 protein and keeps the most common genes and DNA. The sample table records some 320,000 distinct CDR3 sequences; 25% to 30% of these occur just once. The ten largest clones capture roughly 28% of the sample. Sequenced sample: blood. The receptors were sampled from a woman aged 70-85 years in good health.

V usage is TRBV5-1 and J usage is TRBJ2-5; 10 nucleotides agree with TRBD1. TRBJ2-7 explains the end of the DNA better; the J call may be wrong. Per the germline V gene, CDR1 is SGHRS and CDR2 is YFSETQ. The CDR3 sequence is 14 residues long. CDR3 coding DNA: TGCGCCAGCAGCGCCCGGGACAGGGGATACGAGCAGTACTTC. Amino acids: CASSARDRGYEQYF.

This clonotype has a handful of counts. The chain links TRBV27 to TRBJ2-7; 7 bases are a match to TRBD1. The CDR3 loop spans 13 amino acids. The J segment lost 1 base and the V segment lost 5 bases, leaving 2 bases of the junction unmatched. Germline CDR1 reads MNHEY; CDR2 reads SMNVEV (reference sequence). CDR3 in DNA: TGTGCCAGCAGTACACAGGGGTCCTACGAGCAGTACTTC. Protein: CASSTQGSYEQYF.

A few counts support this clonotype. A much larger clone lies one base from this, so it may be a read error. The CDR3 reads CASGNLAGGSGEQYF. The CDR3 region has the DNA TGTGCCAGCGGTAATTTAGCGGGAGGGTCGGGCGAGCAGTACTTC. The chain links TRBV7-2 to TRBJ2-7; 11 positions match TRBD2. The CDR3 has 15 residues. Losses at the gene ends were 8 bases for V and 6 bases for J; bases not matched to a gene: 12. From germline, CDR1 is SGHTA and CDR2 FQGNSA.

The chain joins TRBV5-5 to TRBJ2-7, with TRBD1 matching 11 bases. Losses at the gene ends were 4 bases for V and 4 bases for J; bases not matched to a gene: 7. The CDR3 covers 15 residues. Per the germline V gene, CDR1 is SGHKS and CDR2 is YYEKEE (reference sequence). The CDR3 loop reads CASSVGQGAGYEQYF. The CDR3 DNA follows: TGTGCCAGCAGCGTAGGACAGGGGGCCGGTTACGAGCAGTACTTC.

This chain connects TRBV20-1 to TRBJ2-3, with D possibly TRBD2 on 5 matching bases. Germline CDR1 is DFQATT and CDR2 is SNEGSKA (reference sequence). Trimming removed 0 bases at V and 2 bases at J, with 21 bases between. This CDR3 is 18 amino acids long. This CDR3 reads CSARDLLSLWENTDTQYF. CDR3 DNA: TGCAGTGCTAGAGACCTCCTGTCTTTGTGGGAGAACACAGATACGCAGTATTTT.